These 32 T cell receptor beta chains came from one sample sequenced in a study of post-analysis software for immune sequencing data. Study-wide results and limits: Compared with controls, patients had more of 4 to 6 TRBV segments, including TRBV5-6, TRBV5-1 and TRBV20-1.

Every TCR beta cDNA library bore unique molecular identifiers. TCRdb reprocessed the PCR reads via MiXCR and lists one record per CDR3 protein. The table records about 820,000 distinct CDR3 sequences, approximately 53% of them present only once. For these receptors, no antigen is known. Sample: blood. All receptors derive from a girl aged 5 to 17 with multiple sclerosis.

V usage is TRBV20-1 and J usage is TRBJ2-5; TRBD2 aligns across 8 bases. The V segment lost 2 bases and the J segment 3 bases; nucleotides outside the gene matches: 5. The CDR3 sequence is 14 residues long. Germline values: CDR1 DFQATT, CDR2 SNEGSKA (reference sequence). CDR3 DNA sequence: TGCAGTGCTAGACCGGGAGGGCCGAAAGAGACCCAGTACTTC. This encodes CSARPGGPKETQYF.

This clonotype was detected a few times. V usage is TRBV29-1 and J usage is TRBJ2-1, with 14 bases that match TRBD2. CDR1 is SQVTM and CDR2 is ANQGSEA in the germline V gene. CDR3 length: 15 residues. Trimming removed 3 bases from V and 12 bases from J; junction bases left unmatched: 10. Written as DNA, the CDR3 is TGCAGCGTTGAGAGGGGGACTAGCGGGAGTTCCCCGCAGTTCTTC. Translated: CSVERGTSGSSPQFF.

This chain joins TRBV4-1 and TRBJ2-3; D may match TRBD1 or TRBD2 (5 bases each). The V end lost 4 bases, the J end lost 6 bases, and 17 bases lay between the germline ends. The V gene's germline CDR1 is MGHRA and CDR2 YSYEKL. There are 15 residues in the CDR3. CDR3 protein: CASSPWTARDDTQYF. In DNA, the CDR3 is TGCGCCAGCAGCCCATGGACCGCGAGGGACGATACGCAGTATTTT.

This clonotype was observed a few times. This chain links TRBV10-3 with TRBJ2-1, with D tentatively TRBD2 (5 bases). The CDR3 covers 13 residues. The V and J ends lost 3 bases and 7 bases respectively, with 10 bases between them. Germline V gene data show CDR1 as ENHRY and CDR2 as SYGVKD. The CDR3 loop reads CAISDPAGNEQFF. The DNA for the CDR3 is TGTGCCATCAGTGACCCGGCGGGTAATGAGCAGTTCTTC.

Concerning this clonotype: A read error may produce the germline difference seen at one junction end. This chain joins TRBV19 and TRBJ1-5; 11 nucleotides match TRBD1. Per germline, CDR1 LNHDA and CDR2 SQIVND (reference sequence). The length of the CDR3 is 14 residues. As DNA, the CDR3 is TGTGCCAGTAGTTGGACAGGGGGCAAACAGCCCCAGCATTTT. It is translated as CASSWTGGKQPQHF.

The rearrangement links TRBV29-1 to TRBJ1-1; D remains unclear. The CDR3 covers 12 residues. CDR1 SQVTM and CDR2 ANQGSEA come from the germline V gene. Trimming cost V 3 bases and J 5 bases, with 10 bases left between them. CDR3: CSVELFATEAFF. As DNA, the CDR3 is TGCAGCGTTGAGTTATTTGCAACTGAAGCTTTCTTT.

This clonotype has a handful of counts. The chain couples TRBV7-2 to TRBJ2-5, with 10 bases that match TRBD2. The J call could be wrong; TRBJ2-7 is a better fit for the DNA end. Looked up from germline, CDR1 is SGHTA and CDR2 is FQGNSA. The CDR3 runs 15 residues. DNA of the CDR3: TGTGCCAGCAGCTATATAGCGGGGGGAGCCTACGAGCAGTACTTC. Encoded protein: CASSYIAGGAYEQYF.

The V call is TRBV6-5, the J call TRBJ2-3, with a weak D call TRBD2 (6 bases). V was cut by 4 bases and J by 0 bases, with 17 bases left in between. The CDR3 contains 17 residues. The germline V gene encodes CDR1 MNHEY and CDR2 SVGAGI. The CDR3 sequence: CASSSRGTSPSTDTQYF. The CDR3 nucleotides are TGTGCCAGCAGTTCTCGGGGGACTTCCCCAAGCACAGATACGCAGTATTTT.

The count of this clonotype is one. The chain uses TRBV20-1 and TRBJ2-1; 10 nucleotides match TRBD2. The J call may be mistaken, given a closer DNA end match to TRBJ2-7. CDR1 is DFQATT, CDR2 SNEGSKA, per germline (reference sequence). The CDR3 totals 16 residues. DNA for the CDR3: TGCAGTGCTAGACTTTACCCTAGCGGGAGCGTCCACGAGCAGTACTTC. Its translation is CSARLYPSGSVHEQYF.

As for this clonotype: Given the absence of the conserved phenylalanine or tryptophan at the CDR3 end, a read error is likely. As DNA, the CDR3 is TGTGCCAGCAGTGACGTGACTGGAGAGCAGTACGTC. Amino acids: CASSDVTGEQYV. The V call is TRBV6-1, the J call TRBJ2-4; D not resolved. The CDR3 length is 12 residues. CDR1 MNHNS and CDR2 SASEGT come from the germline V gene. V was cut by 3 bases and J by 13 bases, with 13 bases left in between.

V usage is TRBV20-1 and J usage is TRBJ2-1, with TRBD2 identical over 9 bases. This CDR3 region has 14 residues. The germline CDR1 and CDR2 sequences are DFQATT and SNEGSKA (reference sequence). V shed 4 bases and J 4 bases; nucleotides not matched to a gene: 5. The DNA for the CDR3 is TGCAGTGCTAAACGACTAGCGGCATACAATGAGCAGTTCTTC. Translating it yields CSAKRLAAYNEQFF.

The chain combines TRBV3-1 with TRBJ1-1; D is unclear. Germline assignment: CDR1 LGHDT and CDR2 YNNKEL (reference sequence). The CDR3 extends over 16 amino acids. V gave up 1 base and J gave up 1 base, with 13 bases separating them. CDR3 sequence reads: CASSQGTGFGNTEAFF. Written as DNA, the CDR3 is TGTGCCAGCAGCCAAGGTACGGGCTTTGGGAACACTGAAGCTTTCTTT.

V and J are TRBV20-1 and TRBJ2-3; D might be TRBD2 (6 bases). The V gene lost 4 bases and the J gene lost 5 bases, with 19 bases spanning the gap. Germline V gene sequence: CDR1 DFQATT, CDR2 SNEGSKA (reference sequence). The CDR3 spans 15 residues. As DNA, the CDR3 is TGCAGTGCTAATCATCTGACTAGACGGTTAGATACGCAGTATTTT. This codes for CSANHLTRRLDTQYF.

The chain recombines TRBV29-1 with TRBJ1-4; possible D gene TRBD1, 6 bases. This CDR3 is built from 13 residues. Trimming removed 4 bases at V and 5 bases at J, with 11 bases between. Germline V CDR1 and CDR2: SQVTM, ANQGSEA. The CDR3 nucleotides are TGCAGCGTTGGAAGGGGGATGAATGAAAAACTGTTTTTT. It translates to CSVGRGMNEKLFF.

The V and J genes are TRBV6-6 and TRBJ2-7, with D maybe TRBD1 (6 bases). V was trimmed by 10 bases and J by 6 bases, leaving 28 bases between them. CDR1 and CDR2 from the germline V gene are MNHNY and SVGAGI (reference sequence). The CDR3 extends over 16 amino acids. DNA of the CDR3: TGTGCCACCAAGGGGACCGGGACAAGACCTTATGGCGAGCAGTACTTC. It specifies CATKGTGTRPYGEQYF.

This clonotype was counted only a few times. This sequence joins TRBV7-9 and TRBJ2-4; no reliable D call. V lost 5 bases to trimming and J lost 3 bases, with 17 bases between them. Germline CDR1 is SEHNR and CDR2 is FQNEAQ (reference sequence). There are 16 residues in the CDR3. The CDR3 DNA reads as TGTGCCAGCAGCCACGGTCGACATGGGTTCAAAAACATTCAGTACTTC. Translated, it gives CASSHGRHGFKNIQYF.

The CDR3 loop reads CASSPPGQSLYNEQFF. Written as DNA, the CDR3 is TGTGCCAGCAGCCCTCCGGGACAGAGCCTCTACAATGAGCAGTTCTTC. The chain joins TRBV12-3 or TRBV12-4 to TRBJ2-1, with 7 bases that match TRBD1. The CDR3 totals 16 residues. Trimming at V came to 6 bases and at J to 3 bases, leaving 11 bases not matched to a gene.

The chain combines TRBV6-1 with TRBJ2-7; perhaps D is TRBD1 or TRBD2 (6 bases each). The CDR3 loop spans 12 amino acids. Germline values: CDR1 MNHNS, CDR2 SASEGT. The CDR3 region has the DNA TGTACACGAAAGAGGGGGGACTACGAGCAGTACTTC. This sequence encodes CTRKRGDYEQYF.

The V and J genes are TRBV5-8 and TRBJ2-5, with 7 bases lining up with TRBD1. Trimming at V came to 3 bases and at J to 1 base, leaving 6 bases not matched to a gene. The CDR3 is 15 amino acids. Germline V gene sequence: CDR1 SGHTS, CDR2 YDEGEE. The CDR3 DNA follows: TGTGCCAGCAGCTGGGCGACAGGGATCCAAGAGACCCAGTACTTC. Protein sequence: CASSWATGIQETQYF. The complete variable domain, with remaining parts taken from reference TRBV5-8 and TRBJ2-5, reads EAGVTQSPTHLIKTRGQQATLRCSPISGHTSVYWYQQALGLGLQFLLWYDEGEERNRGNFPPRFSGRQFPNYSSELNVNALELEDSALYLCASSWATGIQETQYFGPGTRLLVL.

The chain uses TRBV12-3 or TRBV12-4 and TRBJ2-3; 10 bases match TRBD2. Unmatched junction bases numbered 3, after V lost 7 bases and J lost 2 bases. This CDR3 has 14 residues. The CDR3 here is CASITSGATDTQYF. CDR3 DNA sequence: TGTGCCAGCATCACTAGCGGGGCCACAGATACGCAGTATTTT.

V and J are TRBV6-4 and TRBJ2-3; 8 nucleotides align to TRBD2. CDR3 size: 18 residues. Germline CDR1 reads MRHNA; CDR2 reads SNTAGT. V lost 0 bases, J lost 6 bases, and 14 bases stayed unmatched. CDR3 sequence: CASSDSPASGLGRDTQYF. The CDR3, as DNA: TGTGCCAGCAGTGACTCTCCGGCTAGCGGGCTTGGGAGGGATACGCAGTATTTT.

The chain employs TRBV6-5 and TRBJ1-2; D call uncertain. This CDR3 contains 14 residues. From germline, CDR1 is MNHEY and CDR2 SVGAGI. Trimming shortened V by 6 bases and J by 6 bases, and 17 bases separated the two germline ends. CDR3 sequence reads: CASRQRVGSDGYTF. The CDR3 coding sequence is TGTGCCAGCAGACAGAGGGTGGGATCTGATGGCTACACCTTC.

The DNA of the CDR3 is TGTGCCAGCAGCCGACTGGACAGAGCAGGAGATACGCAGTATTTT. As protein: CASSRLDRAGDTQYF. This chain uses TRBV9 with TRBJ2-3; weak D call: TRBD1 (6 bases). V was clipped by 4 bases and J by 5 bases, with 17 bases between them. The length of the CDR3 is 15 residues. Germline CDR1 is SGDLS and CDR2 is YYNGEE. Full variable domain (outside the CDR3, taken from reference TRBV9 and TRBJ2-3): DSGVTQTPKHLITATGQRVTLRCSPRSGDLSVYWYQQSLDQGLQFLIQYYNGEERAKGNILERFSAQQFPDLHSELNLSSLELGDSALYFCASSRLDRAGDTQYFGPGTRLTVL.

V gene TRBV5-6 combines with J gene TRBJ1-6; a possible D gene is TRBD1 (6 bases). Germline lookup yields CDR1 SGHDT and CDR2 YYEEEE. This CDR3 has 16 amino acids. Trimming left V 0 bases short and J 5 bases short, with 12 bases between. The CDR3 coding sequence is TGTGCCAGCAGCTTGGTAGGGGGACACCATAATTCACCCCTCCACTTT. Translation gives CASSLVGGHHNSPLHF.

The chain uses TRBV7-9 and TRBJ1-4; D perhaps matches TRBD1 (5 bases). Germline CDR1 reads SEHNR; CDR2 reads FQNEAQ (reference sequence). The length of the CDR3 is 14 residues. Trimming cost V 4 bases and J 6 bases, with 12 bases left between them. The CDR3 nucleotides read TGTGCCAGCAGCTCAGAGGGGACGTATGAAAAACTGTTTTTT. Protein product: CASSSEGTYEKLFF.

The chain uses TRBV5-1 and TRBJ2-5; maybe TRBD2 (5 bases). Per germline, CDR1 SGHRS and CDR2 YFSETQ. The CDR3 is 14 amino acids. V was cut by 4 bases and J by 7 bases, with 17 bases left in between. The CDR3 DNA is TGCGCCAGCAGCCTGCGGGCAAACCGGGGGACCCAGTACTTC. Translating it yields CASSLRANRGTQYF.

This clonotype was observed once. This chain joins TRBV12-5 and TRBJ2-7; 9 nucleotides align to TRBD1. CDR1 and CDR2 from the germline V gene are LGHNT and FRNRAP. The V segment lost 5 bases and the J segment 6 bases; nucleotides outside the gene matches: 11. This CDR3 has 15 residues. CDR3 sequence reads: CASGPTGTGSREQYF. CDR3 DNA sequence: TGTGCTAGTGGTCCAACCGGGACAGGGTCTCGCGAGCAGTACTTC.

V and J are TRBV9 and TRBJ1-6, with D hard to call. V was trimmed by 0 bases and J by 0 bases, leaving 10 bases between them. CDR1 and CDR2 from the germline V gene are SGDLS and YYNGEE. This CDR3 has 17 residues. CDR3 DNA: TGTGCCAGCAGCGTAGAGGACCGAAGCTCCTATAATTCACCCCTCCACTTT. Encoded protein: CASSVEDRSSYNSPLHF.

This clonotype occurred once. The chain has TRBV29-1 and TRBJ2-3, with D possibly called TRBD1 or TRBD2 (5 bases each). Germline CDR1 is SQVTM and CDR2 is ANQGSEA. Trimming cost V 4 bases and J 4 bases, with 21 bases left between them. This CDR3 contains 16 residues. DNA for the CDR3: TGCAGCGTTGTAGGTCCCGCAGGCTGGGACGCAGATACGCAGTATTTT. Its protein is CSVVGPAGWDADTQYF.

The rearrangement joins TRBV27 to TRBJ2-5; 8 bases fit TRBD1. Germline V gives CDR1 MNHEY, CDR2 SMNVEV (reference sequence). V lost 5 bases and J lost 0; bases outside the gene matches: 8. The CDR3 consists of 16 residues. CDR3 sequence (DNA): TGTGCCAGCAGTCAGACAGGGGTGGTGGACCAAGAGACCCAGTACTTC. Its protein is CASSQTGVVDQETQYF.

The chain has TRBV20-1 and TRBJ2-7; D may be TRBD1 (6 bases). Germline V gene lookup returns CDR1 DFQATT and CDR2 SNEGSKA (reference sequence). Trimming shortened V by 3 bases and J by 2 bases, and 14 bases separated the two germline ends. The CDR3 covers 14 residues. The CDR3 protein is CSARTEGVPYEQYF. Written as DNA, the CDR3 is TGCAGTGCTAGGACTGAGGGGGTCCCCTACGAGCAGTACTTC.

This clonotype was seen just once. The V and J genes are TRBV9 and TRBJ1-1; 7 nucleotides line up with TRBD1. Germline V lookup: CDR1 SGDLS, CDR2 YYNGEE. The CDR3 extends over 14 amino acids. With V trimmed by 3 bases and J by 4 bases, 6 bases remained unmatched. The CDR3 DNA follows: TGTGCCAGCAGCGAGGGGGCCGTCCTCACTGAAGCTTTCTTT. Residues: CASSEGAVLTEAFF. Full variable domain (remainder filled in from reference TRBV9 and TRBJ1-1): DSGVTQTPKHLITATGQRVTLRCSPRSGDLSVYWYQQSLDQGLQFLIQYYNGEERAKGNILERFSAQQFPDLHSELNLSSLELGDSALYFCASSEGAVLTEAFFGQGTRLTVV.